This section outlines one TCR beta chain sequence together with its context. These data belong to a study of blood T cell repertoires in COVID-19. Study context: Samples taken during acute and convalescent COVID-19 were collected in the United States, Italy and Spain. The cDNA or gDNA used as material had been derived from T cells, B-cell-depleted T cells, or PBMCs.

The V and J ends lost 3 bases and 6 bases, in that order; junction bases with no gene match: 23. This CDR3 has 19 residues. Germline V gene sequence: CDR1 SGHVS, CDR2 FQNEAQ. Profiled with immunoSEQ multiplex PCR; TCRdb holds only in-frame clones, not every one. The table includes 95,000 to 110,000 clones, 87% detected once. Sequencing was performed on peripheral blood. J is TRBJ2-7 and V is TRBV7-8; TRBD1 agrees at 7 bases. The clonotype originates from a man in his fifties or sixties with acute or convalescent COVID-19. CDR3 coding DNA: TGTGCCAGCAGCTTCCCCTCGACAGGGCGACAGGGCCTCTATGGCGAGCAGTACTTC. This codes for CASSFPSTGRQGLYGEQYF.